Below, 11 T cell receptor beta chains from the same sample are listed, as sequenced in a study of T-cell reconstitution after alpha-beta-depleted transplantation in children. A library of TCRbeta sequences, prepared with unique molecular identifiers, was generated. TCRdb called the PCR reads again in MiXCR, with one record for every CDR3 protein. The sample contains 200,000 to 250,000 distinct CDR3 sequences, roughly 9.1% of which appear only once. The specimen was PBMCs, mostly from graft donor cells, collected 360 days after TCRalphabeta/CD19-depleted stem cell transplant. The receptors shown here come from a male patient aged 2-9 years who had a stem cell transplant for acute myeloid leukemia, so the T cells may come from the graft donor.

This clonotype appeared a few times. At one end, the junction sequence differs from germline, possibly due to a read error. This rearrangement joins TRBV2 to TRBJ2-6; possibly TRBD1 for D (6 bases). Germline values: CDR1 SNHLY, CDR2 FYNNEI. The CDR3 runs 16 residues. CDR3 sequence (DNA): TGTGCCAGCAGTGAAACAGGGCCCTCTTGGGCCAACGTCCTGACTTTC. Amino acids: CASSETGPSWANVLTF.

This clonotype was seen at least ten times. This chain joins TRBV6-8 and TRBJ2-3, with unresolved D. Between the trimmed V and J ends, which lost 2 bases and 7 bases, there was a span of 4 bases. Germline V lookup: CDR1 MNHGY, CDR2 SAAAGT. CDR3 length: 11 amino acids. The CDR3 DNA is TGTGCCAGCAGTTACGATTATACGCAGTATTTT. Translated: CASSYDYTQYF.

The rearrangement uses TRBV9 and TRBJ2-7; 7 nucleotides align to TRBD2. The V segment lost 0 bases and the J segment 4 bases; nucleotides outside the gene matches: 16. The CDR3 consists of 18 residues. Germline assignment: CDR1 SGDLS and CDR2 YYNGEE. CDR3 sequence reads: CASSVGLIGRDYRYEQYV. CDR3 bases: TGTGCCAGCAGCGTAGGTTTAATTGGTCGGGACTACCGTTACGAGCAGTACGTC.

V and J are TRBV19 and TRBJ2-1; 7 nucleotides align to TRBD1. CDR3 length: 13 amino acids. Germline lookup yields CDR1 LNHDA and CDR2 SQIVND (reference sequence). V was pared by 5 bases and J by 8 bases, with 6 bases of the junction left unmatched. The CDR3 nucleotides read TGTGCCAGTAGTGACAGGGCCAGGGATGAGCAGTTCTTC. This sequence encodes CASSDRARDEQFF.

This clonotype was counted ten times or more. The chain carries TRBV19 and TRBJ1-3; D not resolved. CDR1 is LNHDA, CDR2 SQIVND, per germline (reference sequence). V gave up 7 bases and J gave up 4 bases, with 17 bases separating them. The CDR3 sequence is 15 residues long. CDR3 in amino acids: CASTNEPQPGNTIYF. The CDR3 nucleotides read TGTGCCAGTACCAATGAACCACAGCCGGGAAACACCATATATTTT.

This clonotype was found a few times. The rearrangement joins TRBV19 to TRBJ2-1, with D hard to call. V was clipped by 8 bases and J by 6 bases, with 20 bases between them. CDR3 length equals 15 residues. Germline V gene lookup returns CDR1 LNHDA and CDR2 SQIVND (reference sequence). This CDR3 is CASENGLSERNEQFF. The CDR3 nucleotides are TGTGCCAGTGAAAATGGGCTCAGCGAACGCAATGAGCAGTTCTTC.

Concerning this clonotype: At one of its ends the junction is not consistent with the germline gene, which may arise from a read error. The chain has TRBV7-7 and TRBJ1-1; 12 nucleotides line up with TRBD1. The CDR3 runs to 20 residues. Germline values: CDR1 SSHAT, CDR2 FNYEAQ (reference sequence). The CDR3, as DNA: TGTGCTAGCAGCTTTAATGCGCGGGACAGGGGGCAGCATGTGAACACTGAAGCTTTCTTT. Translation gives CASSFNARDRGQHVNTEAFF.

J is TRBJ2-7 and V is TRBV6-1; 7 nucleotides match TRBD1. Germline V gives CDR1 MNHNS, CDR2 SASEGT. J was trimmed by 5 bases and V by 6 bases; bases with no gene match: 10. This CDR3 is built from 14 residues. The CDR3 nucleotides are TGTGCCAGCAGCCTAACTTACAGGGGCCACGAGCAGTACTTC. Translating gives CASSLTYRGHEQYF.

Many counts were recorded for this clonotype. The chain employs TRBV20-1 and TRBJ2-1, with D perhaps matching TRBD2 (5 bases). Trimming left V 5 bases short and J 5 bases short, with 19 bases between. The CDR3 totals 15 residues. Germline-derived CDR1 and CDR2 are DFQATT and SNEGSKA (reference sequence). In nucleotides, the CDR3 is TGCAGTGCTCAACGGGGTCCGGCGCGTCACAATGAGCAGTTCTTC. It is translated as CSAQRGPARHNEQFF.

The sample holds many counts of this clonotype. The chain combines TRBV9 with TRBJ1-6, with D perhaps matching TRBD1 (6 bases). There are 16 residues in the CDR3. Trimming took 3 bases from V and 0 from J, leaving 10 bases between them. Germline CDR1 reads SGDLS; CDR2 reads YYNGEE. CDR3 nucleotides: TGTGCCAGCAGCGCAACAGGGAGCTCCTATAATTCACCCCTCCACTTT. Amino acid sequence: CASSATGSSYNSPLHF.

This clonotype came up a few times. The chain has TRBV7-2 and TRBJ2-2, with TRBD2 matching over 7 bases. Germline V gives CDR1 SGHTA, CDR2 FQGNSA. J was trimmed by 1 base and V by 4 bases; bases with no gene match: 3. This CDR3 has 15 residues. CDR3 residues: CASSSGGQNTGELFF. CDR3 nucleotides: TGTGCCAGCAGCTCGGGGGGTCAGAACACCGGGGAGCTGTTTTTT.